These 31 T cell receptor beta chains were sequenced from one sample in a study of human T cells and chemical hapten exposure. TCRdb independently ran MiXCR on the RACE reads; one entry per CDR3 protein. The sample includes some 82,000 distinct CDR3 sequences, around 7% of them seen just once. Noted time point: patch test 2, 6 weeks after DPC sensitization. Treatment meaning: therapeutic diphenylcyclopropenone sensitization with weekly scalp DPC. The source material was whole blood, sampled in connection with sensitization to the hapten diphenylcyclopropenone (DPC). The source of these receptors is a woman aged 25 to 39 with alopecia areata. Some clones in this sample may be carry-over from other donors' samples.

The table lists this clonotype with a few counts. The chain recombines TRBV10-3 with TRBJ2-1, with D maybe TRBD1 (5 bases). From germline, CDR1 is ENHRY and CDR2 SYGVKD. Trimming pared 0 bases from V and 6 bases from J, leaving 15 bases between. This CDR3 is built from 16 residues. The CDR3 loop is CAISESSQGKGNEQFF. The CDR3 DNA sequence: TGTGCCATCAGTGAGTCCTCGCAGGGTAAGGGCAATGAGCAGTTCTTC.

This clonotype has a count of ten or more. The J gene is TRBJ1-5, the V gene TRBV5-5; D might be TRBD1 (5 bases). Germline CDR1 is SGHKS and CDR2 is YYEKEE (reference sequence). This CDR3 contains 17 residues. V dropped 0 bases and J dropped 0 bases, with 13 bases sitting between them. The CDR3 sequence: CASSLGRPDNSNQPQHF. The CDR3 DNA reads TGTGCCAGCAGCTTGGGAAGACCGGACAATAGCAATCAGCCCCAGCATTTT.

This clonotype was counted a few times. V usage is TRBV7-2 and J usage is TRBJ1-1, with D perhaps TRBD1 (5 bases). Germline V lookup: CDR1 SGHTA, CDR2 FQGNSA. V lost 2 bases and J 8 bases, leaving 12 bases between the germline ends. CDR3 length: 13 residues. The CDR3 DNA sequence: TGTGCCAGCAGCTTATTGACAGCCACAGAAGCTTTCTTT. Amino acids: CASSLLTATEAFF.

This clonotype has a handful of counts. As DNA, the CDR3 is TGCAGTGCCCCAGGGAGGACCGGTGAAAAACTGTTTTTT. It encodes CSAPGRTGEKLFF. V usage is TRBV20-1 and J usage is TRBJ1-4; tentative D call: TRBD1 (5 bases). Germline V gene lookup returns CDR1 DFQATT and CDR2 SNEGSKA (reference sequence). V gave up 6 bases and J gave up 7 bases, with 15 bases separating them. The CDR3 loop spans 13 amino acids.

There are a few counts of this clonotype. The chain employs TRBV19 and TRBJ2-1, with a weak D call TRBD2 (6 bases). Trimming cost V 7 bases and J 0 bases, with 13 bases left between them. Germline V gene data show CDR1 as LNHDA and CDR2 as SQIVND (reference sequence). The CDR3 runs to 15 residues. CDR3: CASTSSGYSYNEQFF. CDR3 in DNA: TGTGCCAGTACCAGTAGCGGATACTCCTACAATGAGCAGTTCTTC. Drawing the rest from reference TRBV19 and TRBJ2-1, the complete variable domain is DGGITQSPKYLFRKEGQNVTLSCEQNLNHDAMYWYRQDPGQGLRLIYYSQIVNDFQKGDIAEGYSVSREKKESFPLTVTSAQKNPTAFYLCASTSSGYSYNEQFFGPGTRLTVL.

The sample holds many counts of this clonotype. The V gene is TRBV5-1, the J gene TRBJ1-1; D ambiguous. The CDR3 is 13 amino acids. The germline CDR1 and CDR2 sequences are SGHRS and YFSETQ. V lost 3 bases to trimming and J lost 0 bases, with 6 bases between them. The CDR3 region has the DNA TGCGCCAGCAGCTGGGCACTGAACACTGAAGCTTTCTTT. Its protein product is CASSWALNTEAFF.

This clonotype was seen ten or more times. The chain carries TRBV2 and TRBJ1-6, with TRBD1 matching 11 bases. CDR1 and CDR2 from the germline V gene are SNHLY and FYNNEI. V lost 6 bases and J lost 9; bases outside the gene matches: 10. The CDR3 has 16 residues. CDR3 sequence reads: CASRDGQGAVGSPLHF. For the CDR3, the DNA is TGTGCCAGCAGGGACGGACAGGGGGCTGTAGGTTCACCCCTCCACTTT.

This clonotype was found a few times. The V call is TRBV2, the J call TRBJ1-6, with D unclear. The CDR3 is 13 residues long. Looked up from germline, CDR1 is SNHLY and CDR2 is FYNNEI. Trimming cost V 0 bases and J 8 bases, with 5 bases left between them. DNA of the CDR3: TGTGCCAGCAGTGAAGCAGTGGATTCACCCCTCCACTTT. The encoded protein is CASSEAVDSPLHF.

The chain links TRBV5-1 to TRBJ2-1, with D possibly called TRBD1 or TRBD2 (5 bases each). The V and J ends lost 3 bases and 0 bases respectively, with 7 bases between them. The germline V gene encodes CDR1 SGHRS and CDR2 YFSETQ. The CDR3 is made up of 14 amino acids. The CDR3 region is CASSWGSSYNEQFF. The CDR3 DNA is TGCGCCAGCAGCTGGGGGAGCTCCTACAATGAGCAGTTCTTC.

The rearrangement links TRBV5-6 to TRBJ2-1; D uncertain. The V and J ends lost 0 bases and 3 bases respectively, with 13 bases between them. The CDR3 runs to 16 residues. CDR1 and CDR2 (germline): SGHDT, YYEEEE. DNA of the CDR3: TGTGCCAGCAGCTTGGAGGCAGCCTCTATCTACAATGAGCAGTTCTTC. This encodes CASSLEAASIYNEQFF.

The gene calls are TRBV7-9 and TRBJ1-6; D remains unclear. Germline lookup yields CDR1 SEHNR and CDR2 FQNEAQ (reference sequence). The CDR3 runs to 15 residues. With 1 base removed from V and 7 bases from J, the gap between germline ends came to 11 bases. CDR3 nucleotides: TGTGCCAGCAGCTTAGGTTCCGACGGGAATTCACCCCTCCACTTT. The encoded protein is CASSLGSDGNSPLHF.

This clonotype came up many times. V and J are TRBV2 and TRBJ1-5; 8 nucleotides line up with TRBD1. Germline V gene lookup returns CDR1 SNHLY and CDR2 FYNNEI. The ends lost 5 bases at V and 7 bases at J; junction bases unmatched: 7. This CDR3 has 14 residues. CDR3: CASSSNTGGQPQHF. For the CDR3, the DNA is TGTGCCAGCAGTTCCAATACAGGGGGGCAGCCCCAGCATTTT.

V usage is TRBV3-1 and J usage is TRBJ1-1; possible D gene TRBD1, 6 bases. Germline V CDR1 and CDR2: LGHDT, YNNKEL (reference sequence). The CDR3 has 15 amino acids. V was clipped by 7 bases and J by 1 base, with 16 bases between them. The CDR3 sequence is CASIHSATGNTEAFF. CDR3 nucleotides: TGTGCCAGCATCCACTCCGCGACAGGGAACACTGAAGCTTTCTTT.

The DNA of the CDR3 is TGTGCCAGCAGCCTAGAGACAGGGGCCTCTGGAAACACCATATATTTT. This sequence encodes CASSLETGASGNTIYF. The chain has TRBV7-2 and TRBJ1-3; 8 bases are shared with TRBD1. CDR1 and CDR2 (germline): SGHTA, FQGNSA. Trimming removed 5 bases from V and 0 bases from J; junction bases left unmatched: 6. The CDR3 extends over 16 amino acids.

This clonotype was seen only a few times. J is TRBJ2-2 and V is TRBV11-2; maybe TRBD1 (6 bases). The CDR3 is made up of 15 amino acids. V was pared by 4 bases and J by 6 bases, with 15 bases between. The V gene's germline CDR1 is SGHAT and CDR2 FQNNGV. CDR3 sequence (DNA): TGTGCCAGCAGCTCAGGACAGCCGGGTTCCGGGGAGCTGTTTTTT. Translation: CASSSGQPGSGELFF.

This chain links TRBV6-6 with TRBJ1-1, with D perhaps matching TRBD1 (5 bases). The germline V gene encodes CDR1 MNHNY and CDR2 SVGAGI (reference sequence). The V end lost 6 bases, the J end lost 6 bases, and 14 bases lay between the germline ends. The CDR3 runs 13 residues. The CDR3 sequence: CASSPDWGSEAFF. CDR3 sequence (DNA): TGTGCCAGCAGCCCCGACTGGGGGTCTGAAGCTTTCTTT.

This chain uses TRBV9 with TRBJ2-2; D is unclear. This CDR3 spans 14 amino acids. With 1 base removed from V and 4 bases from J, the gap between germline ends came to 8 bases. Germline V gene lookup returns CDR1 SGDLS and CDR2 YYNGEE. The CDR3 here is CASSVYGSTGELFF. The CDR3 DNA reads TGTGCCAGCAGCGTATACGGCAGCACCGGGGAGCTGTTTTTT. Complete variable domain (other parts from reference TRBV9 and TRBJ2-2): DSGVTQTPKHLITATGQRVTLRCSPRSGDLSVYWYQQSLDQGLQFLIQYYNGEERAKGNILERFSAQQFPDLHSELNLSSLELGDSALYFCASSVYGSTGELFFGEGSRLTVL.

This clonotype showed up many times. The CDR3, as DNA: TGTGCCAGCAGACACGGAGTCCGGATCCTCGAGACCCAGTACTTC. Translation gives CASRHGVRILETQYF. The chain links TRBV3-1 to TRBJ2-5; no firm D call. Germline loops: CDR1 LGHDT, CDR2 YNNKEL (reference sequence). The CDR3 consists of 15 residues. Trimming cost V 6 bases and J 5 bases, with 19 bases left between them.

This clonotype was found a few times. This chain links TRBV6-6 with TRBJ2-7, with TRBD1 identical over 7 bases. The CDR3 spans 16 residues. Germline CDR1 and CDR2: MNHNY and SVGAGI (reference sequence). Losses at the gene ends were 0 bases for V and 1 base for J; bases not matched to a gene: 6. CDR3: CASSYSYRGKSYEQYF. The CDR3 DNA sequence: TGTGCCAGCAGTTACTCGTACAGGGGAAAGTCCTACGAGCAGTACTTC.

This clonotype was seen a handful of times. The CDR3 sequence is CASSIDRVTEAFF. CDR3 coding DNA: TGTGCCAGCAGTATAGACAGGGTGACTGAAGCTTTCTTT. The gene calls are TRBV2 and TRBJ1-1; 7 nucleotides align to TRBD1. In germline, CDR1 is SNHLY, CDR2 FYNNEI. CDR3 size: 13 residues. The V segment lost 5 bases and the J segment 5 bases; nucleotides outside the gene matches: 5.

This clonotype was seen ten or more times. V gene TRBV7-9 combines with J gene TRBJ1-1; TRBD1 agrees at 12 bases. Germline values: CDR1 SEHNR, CDR2 FQNEAQ (reference sequence). The V gene end was trimmed by 6 bases and the J gene end by 4 bases; junction bases not matched to a gene: 12. The CDR3 totals 17 residues. The CDR3 sequence: CASSIRGTGGAFTEAFF. CDR3 DNA sequence: TGTGCCAGCAGTATTAGGGGGACAGGGGGCGCGTTCACTGAAGCTTTCTTT.

This clonotype was counted a few times. V usage is TRBV20-1 and J usage is TRBJ1-2; D is unresolved. Looked up from germline, CDR1 is DFQATT and CDR2 is SNEGSKA (reference sequence). V gave up 3 bases and J gave up 2 bases, with 13 bases separating them. The CDR3 has 14 amino acids. The CDR3 region has the DNA TGCAGTGCTAGTCGACAAATCCTCAACTATGGCTACACCTTC. This codes for CSASRQILNYGYTF.

In DNA form, the CDR3 reads TGTGCCAGCAGCTTCGGCGGGGGTCGCTACGAGCAGTACTTC. It yields the protein CASSFGGGRYEQYF. The chain links TRBV5-4 to TRBJ2-7; 7 positions agree with TRBD2. J lost 3 bases, V lost 2 bases, and 5 bases had no gene match. CDR1 and CDR2 (germline): SGHNT, YYREEE (reference sequence). CDR3 size: 14 residues.

The CDR3 protein is CASSPSTDASGNTIYF. In DNA form, the CDR3 reads TGTGCCAGCAGCCCCTCAACAGACGCCTCTGGAAACACCATATATTTT. The J gene is TRBJ1-3, the V gene TRBV7-8; D gene uncertain. Germline values: CDR1 SGHVS, CDR2 FQNEAQ. The CDR3 consists of 16 residues. V lost 5 bases to trimming and J lost 0 bases, with 14 bases between them.

This clonotype was seen a few times. The CDR3 DNA follows: TGTGCCAGCAGCCAAGTACGCGGAAACTATGGCTACACCTTC. Its protein is CASSQVRGNYGYTF. This chain uses TRBV3-1 with TRBJ1-2, with D hard to call. Germline CDR1 LGHDT, CDR2 YNNKEL (reference sequence). The V end was cut by 1 base, the J end by 2 bases, with 8 bases between. The CDR3 runs 14 residues.

V usage is TRBV20-1 and J usage is TRBJ2-3, with TRBD1 matching 8 bases. CDR1 and CDR2 (germline): DFQATT, SNEGSKA (reference sequence). Unmatched junction bases numbered 9, after V lost 6 bases and J lost 4 bases. This CDR3 comprises 14 residues. CDR3 residues: CSADHRGWADTQYF. The CDR3 coding sequence is TGCAGTGCGGACCACAGGGGGTGGGCAGATACGCAGTATTTT.

This chain joins TRBV29-1 and TRBJ2-4; the match to TRBD1 covers 7 bases. V trimming: 4 bases; J trimming: 6 bases; junction bases outside the gene matches: 6. The CDR3 sequence is 13 residues long. Germline V gene data show CDR1 as SQVTM and CDR2 as ANQGSEA. Here the CDR3 reads CSVAGTERNIQYF. The CDR3 DNA reads as TGCAGCGTTGCCGGGACAGAGAGAAACATTCAGTACTTC. Based on the CDR3 plus reference TRBV29-1 and TRBJ2-4, the full variable domain is SAVISQKPSRDICQRGTSLTIQCQVDSQVTMMFWYRQQPGQSLTLIATANQGSEATYESGFVIDKFPISRPNLTFSTLTVSNMSPEDSSIYLCSVAGTERNIQYFGAGTRLSVL.

At least ten counts were recorded for this clonotype. The chain carries TRBV12-3 or TRBV12-4 and TRBJ1-2; D call uncertain. V lost 3 bases to trimming and J lost 6 bases, with 17 bases between them. The CDR3 spans 15 residues. CDR3 bases: TGTGCCAGCAGTTTTGAGGGCTGGGCAGCCAATGGCTACACCTTC. This encodes CASSFEGWAANGYTF.

There are a few counts of this clonotype. The chain uses TRBV6-5 and TRBJ1-1; unclear D gene. This CDR3 contains 16 residues. V gave up 2 bases and J gave up 6 bases, with 19 bases separating them. Germline lookup yields CDR1 MNHEY and CDR2 SVGAGI. Here the CDR3 reads CASSYTGVEGRAEAFF. The CDR3 region has the DNA TGTGCCAGCAGTTACACTGGGGTCGAAGGGAGGGCTGAAGCTTTCTTT.

This clonotype occurred many times. The gene calls are TRBV20-1 and TRBJ2-3; 9 bases are a match to TRBD1. The germline V gene encodes CDR1 DFQATT and CDR2 SNEGSKA (reference sequence). The CDR3 covers 14 residues. With V trimmed by 5 bases and J by 4 bases, 7 bases remained unmatched. The CDR3 region is CSAVRDRAPDTQYF. The CDR3 DNA reads as TGCAGTGCTGTCCGGGACAGGGCCCCAGATACGCAGTATTTT.

V is TRBV18 and J is TRBJ2-6, with 8 bases that match TRBD1. In germline, CDR1 is KGHSH, CDR2 LQKENI. The CDR3 contains 17 residues. V shed 2 bases, J shed 1 base, and the junction held 4 bases outside the gene matches. This chain's CDR3 is CASSPTRQGSGANVLTF. The CDR3 DNA is TGTGCCAGCTCACCAACGAGACAGGGGTCTGGGGCCAACGTCCTGACTTTC. Based on the CDR3 plus reference TRBV18 and TRBJ2-6, the full variable domain is NAGVMQNPRHLVRRRGQEARLRCSPMKGHSHVYWYRQLPEEGLKFMVYLQKENIIDESGMPKERFSAEFPKEGPSILRIQQVVRGDSAAYFCASSPTRQGSGANVLTFGAGSRLTVL.